This T cell receptor beta chain appears in the sequencing data of a study of PD-1 blockade in mismatch repair-deficient tumors. Across the whole study: Patients had fewer than 15 mismatch repair-deficient cancer types and were previously treated and progressing. Study observations and caveats: Tumor-resident clones, often absent from pretreatment blood, expanded after pembrolizumab and then contracted.

As for this clone: The target antigen is unknown.

PCR or immunohistochemistry showed mismatch repair deficiency in every enrolled patient. A few pembrolizumab responders had their TCRs sequenced. The data were produced by immunoSEQ multiplex PCR, yet TCRdb's version contains in-frame clones alone and is incomplete. Here the sample spans 80,000 to 130,000 clones, 70% to 85% being singletons. Germline CDR1 MDHEN, CDR2 SYDVKM. Trimming cost V 6 bases and J 3 bases; bases outside gene matches: 5. The CDR3 runs 15 residues. The sequence derives from an adult with mismatch repair-deficient cancer. The chain links TRBV28 to TRBJ1-5; 10 positions agree with TRBD1. The sequenced sample was peripheral blood, obtained approximately 35 weeks after starting pembrolizumab. CDR3 loop: CASSPGQGLNQPQHF. As DNA, the CDR3 is TGTGCCAGCAGCCCGGGACAGGGGCTCAATCAGCCCCAGCATTTT.